The 30 T cell receptor beta chains below come from one sample, sequenced in a study of T cells after yellow fever vaccination. Using its own MiXCR run on the 5' RACE reads, TCRdb lists one record per CDR3 protein. Among approximately 330,000 distinct CDR3 sequences listed, about 4% were seen once. The specimen comprised PBMCs, sampled 5 days after the yellow fever booster vaccination. These receptor sequences come from a young man who received the YFV17D yellow fever vaccine.

This clonotype was observed a few times. The conserved final phenylalanine or tryptophan is absent from the CDR3, which likely points to a read error. The limits of the CDR3 on the DNA are not certain, so only TCRdb's listed CDR3 is given. V gene TRBV5-4 combines with J gene TRBJ1-2. Germline CDR1 is SGHNT and CDR2 is YYREEE (reference sequence). The CDR3 spans 12 residues, counting both ends. This CDR3 reads CASSLDRSQYRL.

This clonotype was counted ten times or more. The chain is built from TRBV29-1 and TRBJ1-4, with D uncertain. Trimming cost V 3 bases and J 6 bases, with 14 bases left between them. Germline assignment: CDR1 SQVTM and CDR2 ANQGSEA. This CDR3 comprises 14 residues. The CDR3, as DNA: TGCAGCGTTGACTCCGACAAGGAGGATGAAAAACTGTTTTTT. Translated: CSVDSDKEDEKLFF.

This clonotype showed up just a few times. The gene calls are TRBV5-4 and TRBJ2-2; 8 nucleotides line up with TRBD2. This CDR3 has 15 amino acids. Germline-derived CDR1 and CDR2 are SGHNT and YYREEE (reference sequence). J was trimmed by 1 base and V by 4 bases; bases with no gene match: 3. In DNA, the CDR3 is TGTGCCAGCAGCCGGGGGGGGGTGAACACCGGGGAGCTGTTTTTT. Its translation is CASSRGGVNTGELFF.

Ten or more counts support this clonotype. The chain employs TRBV5-1 and TRBJ2-5; D is possibly TRBD2 (5 bases). The CDR3 covers 14 residues. The V end lost 1 base, the J end lost 2 bases, and 9 bases lay between the germline ends. Germline-derived CDR1 and CDR2 are SGHRS and YFSETQ. CDR3 loop: CASSLTGIQETQYF. As DNA, the CDR3 is TGCGCCAGCAGCTTGACCGGGATACAAGAGACCCAGTACTTC.

This clonotype was seen more than once but under ten times. This chain links TRBV30 with TRBJ1-4, with 11 bases fitting TRBD1. This CDR3 has 14 amino acids. The junction had 6 bases not matched to a gene; V was cut back by 4 bases and J by 8 bases. CDR1 and CDR2 from the germline V gene are GTSNPN and SVGIG (reference sequence). The CDR3 region has the DNA TGTGCCTGGACCCCCGGGACAGGGGGGGAAAAACTGTTTTTT. This translates into CAWTPGTGGEKLFF.

The CDR3 DNA follows: TGTGCCAGCAGCCTGGACCCTTGGGGCTACACCTTC. It translates to CASSLDPWGYTF. The chain carries TRBV7-9 and TRBJ1-2, with D unresolved. CDR1 and CDR2 from the germline V gene are SEHNR and FQNEAQ (reference sequence). CDR3 length equals 12 residues. V gave up 5 bases and J gave up 8 bases, with 12 bases separating them.

This clonotype has more than one count but fewer than ten. The gene calls are TRBV6-5 and TRBJ1-1; D is unresolved. V lost 8 bases and J lost 2, with 12 bases in between. This CDR3 region has 13 residues. Germline CDR1 and CDR2: MNHEY and SVGAGI. The CDR3, as DNA: TGTGCCAGCGGAACAATGAGTAACACTGAAGCTTTCTTT. It specifies CASGTMSNTEAFF.

The chain carries TRBV7-9 and TRBJ2-3, with a weak D call TRBD1 (5 bases). V lost 1 base, J lost 4 bases, and 12 bases lay in between. This CDR3 has 15 residues. Per germline, CDR1 SEHNR and CDR2 FQNEAQ (reference sequence). The CDR3 DNA follows: TGTGCCAGCAGCTTAGTCCAGGGAAAGGCAGATACGCAGTATTTT. This translates into CASSLVQGKADTQYF.

This clonotype was counted many times. The rearrangement links TRBV7-2 to TRBJ1-3, with D unresolved. The CDR3 sequence is 12 residues long. V was cut by 6 bases and J by 8 bases, with 11 bases left in between. Germline V CDR1 and CDR2: SGHTA, FQGNSA. In nucleotides, the CDR3 is TGTGCCAGCAGGCTCGAGGGCGACACCATATATTTT. Translating it yields CASRLEGDTIYF.

This clonotype was picked up a small number of times. The CDR3 spells CASTDSGNTIYF. CDR3 coding DNA: TGTGCCAGCACCGACTCTGGAAACACCATATATTTT. The rearrangement joins TRBV27 to TRBJ1-3; D is ambiguous. The germline V and J ends were trimmed by 7 bases and 0 bases, with 4 bases remaining between them. The germline V gene has CDR1 MNHEY and CDR2 SMNVEV (reference sequence). This CDR3 comprises 12 residues.

V usage is TRBV4-1 and J usage is TRBJ2-5; D is possibly TRBD2 (5 bases). The CDR3 is made up of 15 amino acids. The germline V and J ends were trimmed by 1 base and 0 bases, with 9 bases remaining between them. Germline V gene data show CDR1 as MGHRA and CDR2 as YSYEKL. CDR3 residues: CASSQGNSDQETQYF. The CDR3 bases are TGCGCCAGCAGCCAAGGAAATAGCGACCAAGAGACCCAGTACTTC.

The chain couples TRBV4-1 to TRBJ2-5; D perhaps matches TRBD2 (6 bases). Germline CDR1 MGHRA, CDR2 YSYEKL. V lost 2 bases and J 5 bases, leaving 9 bases between the germline ends. The CDR3 totals 13 residues. The CDR3 here is CASSQTRGETQYF. DNA for the CDR3: TGCGCCAGCAGCCAAACCCGGGGGGAGACCCAGTACTTC.

The V gene is TRBV24-1, the J gene TRBJ2-1; no definite D call. V shed 5 bases and J shed 9 bases, with 10 bases lying between them. Germline-derived CDR1 and CDR2 are KGHDR and SFDVKD. The CDR3 consists of 12 residues. The CDR3, as DNA: TGTGCCACCAGTGTCATCTTCGGTGAGCAGTTCTTC. Protein product: CATSVIFGEQFF.

The rearrangement links TRBV6-5 to TRBJ1-2; D is undetermined. This CDR3 is built from 14 residues. V was pared by 6 bases and J by 5 bases, with 16 bases between. In germline, CDR1 is MNHEY, CDR2 SVGAGI. DNA for the CDR3: TGTGCCAGCAGCCTAGCCGCAAGACTATATGGCTACACCTTC. Its translation: CASSLAARLYGYTF.

This clonotype was found a few times. V and J are TRBV7-9 and TRBJ2-7; a weak D match, TRBD1 (5 bases). This CDR3 is built from 13 residues. Germline lookup yields CDR1 SEHNR and CDR2 FQNEAQ (reference sequence). The V end was cut by 3 bases, the J end by 3 bases, with 9 bases between. The CDR3 DNA reads as TGTGCCAGCAGCTTTGCAGGGTTCTACGAGCAGTACTTC. Protein product: CASSFAGFYEQYF.

A note on this clonotype: The junction differs from germline at one of its ends, possibly a read error. The V call is TRBV4-2, the J call TRBJ2-3, with a weak D call TRBD2 (6 bases). CDR1 and CDR2 (germline): LGHNA, YNFKEQ. The CDR3 has 11 amino acids. The CDR3: CASSQAGTRIF. The CDR3 region has the DNA TGTGCCAGCAGCCAGGCCGGGACTCGAATTTTT.

Only a few counts were recorded for this clonotype. J is TRBJ2-1 and V is TRBV14, with TRBD2 identical over 7 bases. Germline V gene data show CDR1 as SGHDN and CDR2 as FVKESK. V shed 2 bases, J shed 9 bases, and the junction held 4 bases outside the gene matches. CDR3 length equals 13 residues. CDR3 in amino acids: CASSQNSGGEQFF. CDR3 DNA: TGTGCCAGCAGCCAAAATTCGGGGGGTGAGCAGTTCTTC.

This chain links TRBV4-2 with TRBJ2-1; 7 bases line up with TRBD2. The CDR3 is 14 residues long. V trimming: 3 bases; J trimming: 6 bases; junction bases outside the gene matches: 5. Per the germline V gene, CDR1 is LGHNA and CDR2 is YNFKEQ. The CDR3 DNA follows: TGTGCCAGCAGCCACCCGGGGACTATCAATGAGCAGTTCTTC. Residues: CASSHPGTINEQFF.

This clonotype was seen ten or more times. The V call is TRBV3-1, the J call TRBJ2-3, with D perhaps assigned TRBD1 or TRBD2 (6 bases each). CDR3 length equals 15 residues. Trimming shortened V by 7 bases and J by 5 bases, and 19 bases separated the two germline ends. Germline CDR1 reads LGHDT; CDR2 reads YNNKEL (reference sequence). The CDR3 DNA reads TGTGCCAGCACGAGGGGGGCAGTTGGGGGAGATACGCAGTATTTT. The encoded protein is CASTRGAVGGDTQYF.

In this sample, this clonotype turned up many times. V gene TRBV28 combines with J gene TRBJ2-7; TRBD1 matches at 7 bases. J lost 1 base, V lost 5 bases, and 14 bases had no gene match. The CDR3 contains 17 residues. Germline CDR1 reads MDHEN; CDR2 reads SYDVKM. CDR3 nucleotide sequence: TGTGCCAGCAGTCCTCTATTATTCCGGGACAGTTCCTACGAGCAGTACGTC. It translates to CASSPLLFRDSSYEQYV.

In its sample, this clonotype was seen a few times. The chain joins TRBV27 to TRBJ1-5; D perhaps matches TRBD1 (6 bases). Germline CDR1 reads MNHEY; CDR2 reads SMNVEV (reference sequence). With 4 bases removed from V and 5 bases from J, the gap between germline ends came to 6 bases. The CDR3 loop spans 12 amino acids. CDR3 sequence reads: CASSSGDQPQHF. CDR3 bases: TGTGCCAGCAGTTCAGGGGATCAGCCCCAGCATTTT.

The V call is TRBV7-9, the J call TRBJ2-3; no reliable D call. The CDR3 runs to 14 residues. The ends were cut back, 5 bases at V and 4 bases at J, with 13 bases in the middle. Germline-derived CDR1 and CDR2 are SEHNR and FQNEAQ (reference sequence). Written as DNA, the CDR3 is TGTGCCAGCAGCCCGAGGACGGTTGCAGATACGCAGTATTTT. It is translated as CASSPRTVADTQYF.

This clonotype was counted ten times or more. The V gene is TRBV29-1, the J gene TRBJ2-1; no clear D. Germline V gene lookup returns CDR1 SQVTM and CDR2 ANQGSEA. The V gene lost 4 bases and the J gene lost 3 bases, with 7 bases spanning the gap. The CDR3 length is 12 residues. The CDR3 nucleotides are TGCAGCGTTGTCGCCAGCTACAATGAGCAGTTCTTC. It codes for CSVVASYNEQFF.

This clonotype was picked up many times. The chain links TRBV7-3 to TRBJ2-5; possibly TRBD2 for D (7 bases). The CDR3 covers 14 residues. Trimming pared 2 bases from V and 5 bases from J, leaving 12 bases between. The germline V gene encodes CDR1 SGHTA and CDR2 FQGTGA. CDR3 nucleotides: TGTGCCAGCAGCTTACGGGGGGCCCCCGAGACCCAGTACTTC. Translation gives CASSLRGAPETQYF.

The V gene is TRBV19, the J gene TRBJ2-3; tentative D call: TRBD1 (6 bases). The germline V gene has CDR1 LNHDA and CDR2 SQIVND (reference sequence). The V and J ends lost 6 bases and 5 bases respectively, with 21 bases between them. The CDR3 length is 16 residues. The CDR3 DNA sequence: TGTGCCAGTAGCCTCGACAGGACCCGGCCCAAAGATACGCAGTATTTT. As protein: CASSLDRTRPKDTQYF.

The chain links TRBV7-9 to TRBJ2-7; D may be TRBD1 (5 bases). Looked up from germline, CDR1 is SEHNR and CDR2 is FQNEAQ (reference sequence). V shed 5 bases and J shed 2 bases, with 16 bases lying between them. The CDR3 runs to 15 residues. The CDR3 nucleotides read TGTGCCAGCAGCAACTCTTCCCTAGGGGCCTACGAGCAGTACGTC. It codes for CASSNSSLGAYEQYV.

This clonotype appeared a few times. V is TRBV6-1 and J is TRBJ2-7; D is tentatively TRBD1 or TRBD2 (5 bases each). V was cut by 4 bases and J by 3 bases, with 7 bases left in between. This CDR3 has 12 residues. The germline V gene has CDR1 MNHNS and CDR2 SASEGT. The CDR3 DNA is TGTGCCAGCAGTGGGGACCGCTACGAGCAGTACGTC. Its translation is CASSGDRYEQYV.

This clonotype was seen ten or more times. The rearrangement uses TRBV6-2 or TRBV6-3 and TRBJ2-2, with TRBD2 identical over 9 bases. Germline V gives CDR1 MNHEY, CDR2 SVGEGT. The V gene end was trimmed by 11 bases and the J gene end by 6 bases; junction bases not matched to a gene: 4. This CDR3 has 12 residues. The chain's CDR3 is CAHAGGPGELFF. The CDR3 nucleotides are TGTGCCCACGCGGGGGGGCCCGGGGAGCTGTTTTTT.

V is TRBV18 and J is TRBJ2-5, with TRBD1 as a possible D gene (6 bases). The V gene lost 0 bases and the J gene lost 4 bases, with 12 bases spanning the gap. This CDR3 spans 15 amino acids. From germline, CDR1 is KGHSH and CDR2 LQKENI. The CDR3: CASSPPYREGETQYF. The CDR3 bases are TGTGCCAGCTCACCACCGTACAGGGAAGGAGAGACCCAGTACTTC.

This clonotype was counted ten times or more. The gene calls are TRBV14 and TRBJ2-1; 10 bases match TRBD1. V dropped 4 bases and J dropped 2; count of bases not matched to a gene: 20. Looked up from germline, CDR1 is SGHDN and CDR2 is FVKESK. The CDR3 covers 21 residues. CDR3 protein: CASSRQRGTGVPPLTYNEQFF. CDR3 nucleotides: TGTGCCAGCAGCCGTCAGCGGGGGACAGGGGTCCCCCCCCTCACCTACAATGAGCAGTTCTTC.